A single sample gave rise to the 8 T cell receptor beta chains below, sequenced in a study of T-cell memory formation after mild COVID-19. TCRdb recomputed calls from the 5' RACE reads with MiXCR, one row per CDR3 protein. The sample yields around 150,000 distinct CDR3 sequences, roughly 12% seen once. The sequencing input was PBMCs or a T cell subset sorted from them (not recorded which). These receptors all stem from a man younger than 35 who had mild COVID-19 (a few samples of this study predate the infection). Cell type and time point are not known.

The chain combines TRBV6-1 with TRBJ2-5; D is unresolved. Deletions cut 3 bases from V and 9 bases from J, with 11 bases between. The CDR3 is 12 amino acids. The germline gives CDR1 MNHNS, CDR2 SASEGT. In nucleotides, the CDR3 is TGTGCCAGCAGTGACGTGGGTATCTCCCAGTACTTC. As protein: CASSDVGISQYF.

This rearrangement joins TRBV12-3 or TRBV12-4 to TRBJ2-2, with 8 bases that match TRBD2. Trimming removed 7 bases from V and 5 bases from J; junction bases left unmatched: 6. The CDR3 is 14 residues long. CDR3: CASTPGGGTGELFF. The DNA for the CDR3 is TGTGCCAGCACCCCCGGGGGGGGAACCGGGGAGCTGTTTTTT.

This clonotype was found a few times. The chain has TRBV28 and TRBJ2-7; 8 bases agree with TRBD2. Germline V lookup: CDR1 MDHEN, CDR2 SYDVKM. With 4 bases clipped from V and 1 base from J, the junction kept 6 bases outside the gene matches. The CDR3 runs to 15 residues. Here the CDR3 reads CASSSGGAQSYEQYV. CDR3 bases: TGTGCCAGCAGTTCCGGGGGGGCCCAATCCTACGAGCAGTACGTC.

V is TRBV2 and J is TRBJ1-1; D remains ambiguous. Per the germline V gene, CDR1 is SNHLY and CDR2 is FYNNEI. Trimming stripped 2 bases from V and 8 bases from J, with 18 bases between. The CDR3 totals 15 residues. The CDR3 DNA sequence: TGTGCCAGCAGTGAATTGAGGGCACAGACGGAAGAAGCTTTCTTT. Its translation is CASSELRAQTEEAFF.

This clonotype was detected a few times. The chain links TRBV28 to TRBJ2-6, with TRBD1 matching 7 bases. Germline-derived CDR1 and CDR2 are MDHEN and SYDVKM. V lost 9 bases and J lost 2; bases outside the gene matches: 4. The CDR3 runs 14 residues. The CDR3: CASQTGAGANVLTF. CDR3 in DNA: TGTGCCAGTCAAACAGGGGCTGGGGCCAACGTCCTGACTTTC.

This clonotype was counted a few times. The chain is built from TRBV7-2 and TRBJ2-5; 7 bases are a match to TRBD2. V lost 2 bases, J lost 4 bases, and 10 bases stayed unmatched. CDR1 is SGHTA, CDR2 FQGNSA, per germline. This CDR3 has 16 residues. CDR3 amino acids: CASSLSVWGGAETQYF. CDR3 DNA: TGTGCCAGCAGCTTATCTGTGTGGGGAGGGGCAGAGACCCAGTACTTC.

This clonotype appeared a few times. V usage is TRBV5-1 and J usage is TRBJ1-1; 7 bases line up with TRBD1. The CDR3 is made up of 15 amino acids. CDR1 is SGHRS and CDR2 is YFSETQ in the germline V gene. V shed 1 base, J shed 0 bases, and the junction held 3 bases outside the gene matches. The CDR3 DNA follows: TGCGCCAGCAGCTTGCAAGGGGGCGTGAACACTGAAGCTTTCTTT. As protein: CASSLQGGVNTEAFF.

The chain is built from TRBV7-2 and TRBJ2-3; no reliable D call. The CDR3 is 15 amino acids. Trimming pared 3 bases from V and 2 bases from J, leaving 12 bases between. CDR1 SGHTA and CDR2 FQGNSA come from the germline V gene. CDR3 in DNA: TGTGCCAGCAGCTTCGCCGGTGGTTTCACAGATACGCAGTATTTT. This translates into CASSFAGGFTDTQYF.